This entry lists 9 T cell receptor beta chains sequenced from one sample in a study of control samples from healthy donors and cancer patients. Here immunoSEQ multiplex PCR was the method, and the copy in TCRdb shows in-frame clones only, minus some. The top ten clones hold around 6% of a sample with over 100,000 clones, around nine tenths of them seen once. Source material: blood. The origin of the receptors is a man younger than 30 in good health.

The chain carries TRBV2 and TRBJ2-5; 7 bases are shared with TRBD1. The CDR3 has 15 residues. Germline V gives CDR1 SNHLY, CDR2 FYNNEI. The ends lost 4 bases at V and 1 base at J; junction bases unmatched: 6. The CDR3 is CASSVTGQSQETQYF. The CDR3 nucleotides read TGTGCCAGCAGTGTAACGGGACAGAGCCAAGAGACCCAGTACTTC.

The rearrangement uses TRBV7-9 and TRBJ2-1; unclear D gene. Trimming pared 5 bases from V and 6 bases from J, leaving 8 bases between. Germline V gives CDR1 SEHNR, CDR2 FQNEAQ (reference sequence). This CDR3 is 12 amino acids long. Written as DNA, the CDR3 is TGTGCCAGCAGCCCTATGGTCAATGAGCAGTTCTTC. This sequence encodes CASSPMVNEQFF.

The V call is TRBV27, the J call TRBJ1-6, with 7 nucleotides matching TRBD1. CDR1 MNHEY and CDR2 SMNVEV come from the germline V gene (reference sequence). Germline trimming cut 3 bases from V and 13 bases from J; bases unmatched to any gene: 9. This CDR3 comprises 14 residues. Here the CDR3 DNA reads TGTGCCAGCAGTTTTCTAAGACAGGGTGATCCCCTCCACTTT. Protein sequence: CASSFLRQGDPLHF.

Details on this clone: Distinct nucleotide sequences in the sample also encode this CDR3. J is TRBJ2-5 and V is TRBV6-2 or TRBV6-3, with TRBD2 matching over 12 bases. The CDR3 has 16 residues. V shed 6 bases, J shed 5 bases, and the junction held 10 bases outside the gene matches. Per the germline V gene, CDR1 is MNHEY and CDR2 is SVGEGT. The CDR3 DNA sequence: TGTGCCAGCAGCCGCCAGACTAGCGGGGGAGGGGAGACCCAGTACTTC. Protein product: CASSRQTSGGGETQYF.

The CDR3 sequence is CASSLVPVGTSDTQYF. The CDR3 DNA sequence: TGTGCCAGCAGCTTAGTTCCGGTGGGGACCTCAGATACGCAGTATTTT. V and J are TRBV7-9 and TRBJ2-3; possibly TRBD1 or TRBD2 for D (5 bases each). Between the trimmed V and J ends, which lost 1 base and 4 bases, there was a span of 15 bases. The CDR3 sequence is 16 residues long. Germline CDR1 reads SEHNR; CDR2 reads FQNEAQ (reference sequence).

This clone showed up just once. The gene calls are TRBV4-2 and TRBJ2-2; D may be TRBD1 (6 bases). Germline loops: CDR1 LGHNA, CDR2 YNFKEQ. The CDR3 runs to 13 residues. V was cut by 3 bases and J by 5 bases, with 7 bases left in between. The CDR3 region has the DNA TGTGCCAGCAGCCAGGACAGTACCGGGGAGCTGTTTTTT. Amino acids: CASSQDSTGELFF.

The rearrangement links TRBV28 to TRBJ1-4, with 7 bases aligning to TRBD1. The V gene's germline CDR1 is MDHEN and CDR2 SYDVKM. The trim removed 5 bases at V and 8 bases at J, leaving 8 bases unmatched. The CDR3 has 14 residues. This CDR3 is CASSPPDRKEKLFF. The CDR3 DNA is TGTGCCAGCAGTCCCCCGGACAGGAAAGAAAAACTGTTTTTT.

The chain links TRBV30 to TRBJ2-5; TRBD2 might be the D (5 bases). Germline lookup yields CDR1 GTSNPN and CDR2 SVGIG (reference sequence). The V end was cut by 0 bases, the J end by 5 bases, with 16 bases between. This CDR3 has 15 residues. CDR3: CAWSVLIAGPETQYF. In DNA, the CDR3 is TGTGCCTGGAGTGTACTTATTGCGGGTCCGGAGACCCAGTACTTC.

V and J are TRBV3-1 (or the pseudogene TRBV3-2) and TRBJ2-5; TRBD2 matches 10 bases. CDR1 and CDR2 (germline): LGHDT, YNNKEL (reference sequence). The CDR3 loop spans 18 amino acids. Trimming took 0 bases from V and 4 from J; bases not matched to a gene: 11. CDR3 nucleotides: TGTGCCAGCAGCCAAGACCCAGTGGTAGCGGGGGGTCGAGAGACCCAGTACTTC. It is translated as CASSQDPVVAGGRETQYF.